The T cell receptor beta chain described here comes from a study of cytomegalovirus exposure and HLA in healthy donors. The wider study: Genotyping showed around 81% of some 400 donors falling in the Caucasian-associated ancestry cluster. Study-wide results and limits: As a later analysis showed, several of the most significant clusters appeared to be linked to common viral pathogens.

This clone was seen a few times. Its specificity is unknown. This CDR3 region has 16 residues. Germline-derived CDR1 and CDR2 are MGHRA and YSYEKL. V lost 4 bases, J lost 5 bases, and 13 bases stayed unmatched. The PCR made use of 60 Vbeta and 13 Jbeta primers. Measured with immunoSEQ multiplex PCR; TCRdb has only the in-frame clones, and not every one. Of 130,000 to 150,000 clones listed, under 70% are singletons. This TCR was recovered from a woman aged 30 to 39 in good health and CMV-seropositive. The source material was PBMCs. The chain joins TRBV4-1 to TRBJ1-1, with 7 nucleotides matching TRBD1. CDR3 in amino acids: CASSRHNRGQETEAFF. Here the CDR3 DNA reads TGCGCCAGCAGCCGTCACAACAGGGGCCAGGAGACTGAAGCTTTCTTT.